These 31 T cell receptor beta chains share one sample of origin, sequenced in a study of radiotherapy plus CTLA-4 blockade in lung cancer (dated by TCRdb to between 2017 and 2018). Library prep was done by the immunoSEQ multiplex PCR assay. Imported from immuneACCESS, the table was reduced by TCRdb to in-frame sequences with V and J called. These copies leave out some clones; in studies compared against another copy, an unresolved V gene accounts for under half, and the cause of the remainder is not known. The sample records 80,000 to 100,000 clones, about four fifths of which are singletons. The ten largest account for about 3% of the sample. Sequenced material: peripheral blood, taken from a patient treated with radiotherapy plus ipilimumab. All receptors derive from a human donor with non-small cell lung cancer who had a partial response to radiotherapy plus ipilimumab. Some clones in this sample may be carry-over from other donors' samples.

At least ten counts were recorded for this clone. This chain connects TRBV27 to TRBJ1-1, with TRBD1 matching over 7 bases. Looked up from germline, CDR1 is MNHEY and CDR2 is SMNVEV (reference sequence). The CDR3 is 13 residues long. Losses at the gene ends were 4 bases for V and 1 base for J; bases not matched to a gene: 0. The CDR3: CASSWDRNTEAFF. As DNA, the CDR3 is TGTGCCAGCAGTTGGGACAGGAACACTGAAGCTTTCTTT.

This chain links TRBV4-3 with TRBJ2-5; 13 nucleotides match TRBD2. CDR1 is LGHNA, CDR2 YSLEER, per germline. The CDR3 runs to 18 residues. The trim removed 0 bases at V and 10 bases at J, leaving 14 bases unmatched. DNA of the CDR3: TGCGCCAGCAGCCAAGAGTACCCGACTAGCGGGGGGCCCGGTGGCCAGTACTTC. Its translation: CASSQEYPTSGGPGGQYF.

This chain uses TRBV7-2 with TRBJ2-1; maybe TRBD2 (5 bases). The CDR3 extends over 14 amino acids. Germline lookup yields CDR1 SGHTA and CDR2 FQGNSA. Trimming cost V 6 bases and J 4 bases, with 13 bases left between them. The chain's CDR3 is CASRSPRGYNEQFF. The CDR3 nucleotides read TGTGCCAGCAGGTCTCCTCGGGGTTACAATGAGCAGTTCTTC.

The sample holds a few counts of this clone. V gene TRBV5-1 combines with J gene TRBJ2-5; D is perhaps TRBD1 (5 bases). The CDR3 sequence is 15 residues long. Per germline, CDR1 SGHRS and CDR2 YFSETQ. With 0 bases removed from V and 5 bases from J, the gap between germline ends came to 14 bases. The CDR3 coding sequence is TGCGCCAGCAGCTTGGCCTTACAGGAAGGCGAGACCCAGTACTTC. Translated, it gives CASSLALQEGETQYF.

V usage is TRBV7-6 and J usage is TRBJ2-7; TRBD2 agrees at 10 bases. Germline V gene lookup returns CDR1 SGHVS and CDR2 FNYEAQ. The length of the CDR3 is 15 residues. The ends lost 4 bases at V and 0 bases at J; junction bases unmatched: 3. The CDR3 DNA reads as TGTGCCAGCAGCTCGGCTAGCGGGGGCTCCTACGAGCAGTACTTC. It translates to CASSSASGGSYEQYF.

This chain links TRBV7-8 with TRBJ1-4; the match to TRBD1 covers 7 bases. V shed 5 bases and J 8 bases; nucleotides not matched to a gene: 5. In germline, CDR1 is SGHVS, CDR2 FQNEAQ. The CDR3 covers 13 residues. In DNA, the CDR3 is TGTGCCAGCAGCCCCAGGGGGATAGAAAAACTGTTTTTT. Translation: CASSPRGIEKLFF.

The chain uses TRBV5-4 and TRBJ1-1; D unresolved. The germline gives CDR1 SGHNT, CDR2 YYREEE (reference sequence). Trimming removed 0 bases from V and 8 bases from J, with 17 bases in between. The CDR3 runs to 15 residues. The CDR3 spells CASSLAFSGKAEAFF. CDR3 DNA: TGTGCCAGCAGCTTGGCATTCTCGGGAAAAGCAGAAGCTTTCTTT.

The V gene is TRBV7-2, the J gene TRBJ1-2, with 7 nucleotides matching TRBD1. This CDR3 has 18 residues. V was pared by 1 base and J by 0 bases, with 11 bases of the junction left unmatched. Germline-derived CDR1 and CDR2 are SGHTA and FQGNSA. The DNA of the CDR3 is TGTGCCAGCAGCTTAGTCAGGTCGCGGACAGGAACTAACTATGGCTACACCTTC. It is translated as CASSLVRSRTGTNYGYTF.

This chain links TRBV28 with TRBJ1-4, with D perhaps matching TRBD1 (5 bases). This CDR3 region has 14 residues. Trimming removed 3 bases at V and 3 bases at J, with 8 bases between. Germline V gene sequence: CDR1 MDHEN, CDR2 SYDVKM. As DNA, the CDR3 is TGTGCCAGCAGTTTTGCGGGGGCTAATGAAAAACTGTTTTTT. It is translated as CASSFAGANEKLFF.

The V gene is TRBV7-6, the J gene TRBJ2-4, with a possible D match to TRBD1 (6 bases). Germline assignment: CDR1 SGHVS and CDR2 FNYEAQ. CDR3 length: 13 residues. Trimming pared 1 base from V and 6 bases from J, leaving 7 bases between. This CDR3 reads CASSLGGPNIQYF. In DNA, the CDR3 is TGTGCCAGCAGCTTAGGGGGGCCAAACATTCAGTACTTC.

The rearrangement uses TRBV12-5 and TRBJ2-2, with D possibly being TRBD2 (7 bases). In germline, CDR1 is LGHNT, CDR2 FRNRAP. The CDR3 runs 17 residues. Trimming removed 6 bases from V and 8 bases from J, with 25 bases in between. The CDR3 coding sequence is TGTGCTAGTGGCAGGGCCGGGGGGCGACAGGTATCGGGGGAGCTGTTTTTT. Protein product: CASGRAGGRQVSGELFF.

This clone occurred once. V gene TRBV19 combines with J gene TRBJ2-2; 9 bases agree with TRBD2. V was clipped by 3 bases and J by 6 bases; unmatched bases: 5. The CDR3 covers 15 residues. Germline V gene lookup returns CDR1 LNHDA and CDR2 SQIVND (reference sequence). CDR3 bases: TGTGCCAGTAGTATGCGGGGGGGGGCCTCCGGGGAGCTGTTTTTT. It yields the protein CASSMRGGASGELFF.

This clone is a singleton in its sample. This rearrangement joins TRBV28 to TRBJ2-5; TRBD2 aligns across 7 bases. Germline CDR1 reads MDHEN; CDR2 reads SYDVKM. V was clipped by 4 bases and J by 2 bases; unmatched bases: 1. The CDR3 extends over 13 amino acids. The CDR3 here is CASSWGGQETQYF. CDR3 nucleotide sequence: TGTGCCAGCAGTTGGGGGGGTCAAGAGACCCAGTACTTC.

This rearrangement joins TRBV4-1 to TRBJ2-7; a weak D match, TRBD1 (6 bases). Trimming cost V 4 bases and J 3 bases, with 13 bases left between them. The CDR3 has 14 amino acids. Germline loops: CDR1 MGHRA, CDR2 YSYEKL. CDR3 residues: CASSRVLQGYEQYF. CDR3 nucleotides: TGCGCCAGCAGCCGAGTCCTACAGGGCTACGAGCAGTACTTC.

The chain carries TRBV27 and TRBJ1-2, with 7 bases aligning to TRBD1. Germline-derived CDR1 and CDR2 are MNHEY and SMNVEV (reference sequence). The CDR3 covers 16 residues. V shed 0 bases, J shed 6 bases, and the junction held 10 bases outside the gene matches. CDR3 protein: CASSLSMAPGGNGYTF. As DNA, the CDR3 is TGTGCCAGCAGTTTATCGATGGCGCCAGGGGGAAATGGCTACACCTTC.

The chain joins TRBV2 to TRBJ1-2; TRBD1 matches at 7 bases. Trimming took 8 bases from V and 5 from J; bases not matched to a gene: 8. From germline, CDR1 is SNHLY and CDR2 FYNNEI. This CDR3 has 13 amino acids. CDR3 bases: TGTGCCAGCCAACCCGGGACAGAATATGGCTACACCTTC. This translates into CASQPGTEYGYTF. The full variable domain, completed using reference TRBV2 and TRBJ1-2, is EPEVTQTPSHQVTQMGQEVILRCVPISNHLYFYWYRQILGQKVEFLVSFYNNEISEKSEIFDDQFSVERPDGSNFTLKIRSTKLEDSAMYFCASQPGTEYGYTFGSGTRLTVV.

The V and J genes are TRBV5-6 and TRBJ2-3; 11 bases are a match to TRBD1. Germline V gives CDR1 SGHDT, CDR2 YYEEEE. V shed 6 bases, J shed 7 bases, and the junction held 19 bases outside the gene matches. The CDR3 loop spans 18 amino acids. CDR3 coding DNA: TGTGCCAGCACCTCAGGACAGGGGGCCTTGCGGGGTCTAAATACGCAGTATTTT. It specifies CASTSGQGALRGLNTQYF.

The V and J genes are TRBV27 and TRBJ2-2, with D possibly TRBD1 on 6 matching bases. The CDR3 runs to 15 residues. From germline, CDR1 is MNHEY and CDR2 SMNVEV (reference sequence). The germline V and J ends were trimmed by 4 bases and 7 bases, with 16 bases remaining between them. CDR3 amino acids: CASSWRRGVGGELFF. CDR3 DNA sequence: TGTGCCAGCAGTTGGCGCAGGGGAGTGGGCGGGGAGCTGTTTTTT.

The chain joins TRBV7-2 to TRBJ1-4; the D is unclear. In germline, CDR1 is SGHTA, CDR2 FQGNSA. The ends were cut back, 5 bases at V and 8 bases at J, with 15 bases in the middle. The CDR3 length is 14 residues. CDR3 sequence: CASSPRVAREKLFF. The DNA for the CDR3 is TGTGCCAGCAGCCCGAGGGTGGCGAGGGAAAAACTGTTTTTT.

This clone has just a few counts. CDR3 nucleotide sequence: TGTGCCAGCAGCTTATCTCTCCCTGAAGCTTTCTTT. It is translated as CASSLSLPEAFF. This chain joins TRBV7-9 and TRBJ1-1, with D unresolved. Deletions cut 2 bases from V and 6 bases from J, with 7 bases between. Germline V CDR1 and CDR2: SEHNR, FQNEAQ (reference sequence). CDR3 length equals 12 residues.

V is TRBV9 and J is TRBJ2-2, with TRBD1 matching 11 bases. CDR1 and CDR2 from the germline V gene are SGDLS and YYNGEE. V dropped 4 bases and J dropped 2; count of bases not matched to a gene: 7. The CDR3 contains 17 residues. DNA of the CDR3: TGTGCCAGCAGCACGAGGGACAGGGGGTTAAACACCGGGGAGCTGTTTTTT. Residues: CASSTRDRGLNTGELFF.

The chain is built from TRBV11-2 and TRBJ2-1, with no clear D. The V end was cut by 1 base, the J end by 9 bases, with 10 bases between. The CDR3 is 13 amino acids. Germline V gene data show CDR1 as SGHAT and CDR2 as FQNNGV. The CDR3 reads CASSLAVWSEQFF. DNA for the CDR3: TGTGCCAGCAGCTTAGCGGTTTGGAGTGAGCAGTTCTTC.

This chain joins TRBV5-1 and TRBJ2-3; D gene ambiguous. V lost 3 bases, J lost 2 bases, and 10 bases lay in between. Germline V gene data show CDR1 as SGHRS and CDR2 as YFSETQ. This CDR3 comprises 14 residues. Written as DNA, the CDR3 is TGCGCCAGCAGCTACGATCCACACACAGATACGCAGTATTTT. It yields the protein CASSYDPHTDTQYF.

CDR3 loop: CASRTTSGSYNEQFF. CDR3 in DNA: TGCGCCAGCAGAACGACTAGCGGGAGTTACAATGAGCAGTTCTTC. This rearrangement joins TRBV10-1 to TRBJ2-1, with 12 bases lining up with TRBD2. Germline CDR1 WNHNN, CDR2 SYGVQD (reference sequence). This CDR3 contains 15 residues. J was trimmed by 4 bases and V by 6 bases; bases with no gene match: 4.

The genes are TRBV30 and TRBJ2-3; 10 bases are a match to TRBD2. Germline V gives CDR1 GTSNPN, CDR2 SVGIG (reference sequence). The CDR3 contains 14 residues. V gave up 3 bases and J gave up 5 bases; unmatched junction bases: 5. DNA of the CDR3: TGTGCCTGGAGCCTAGCGGGAGTGGGAGATACGCAGTATTTT. Encoded protein: CAWSLAGVGDTQYF.

The chain is built from TRBV28 and TRBJ2-7, with D perhaps matching TRBD2 (7 bases). V lost 4 bases to trimming and J lost 4 bases, with 20 bases between them. CDR3 size: 16 residues. Germline V gene data show CDR1 as MDHEN and CDR2 as SYDVKM. The CDR3 protein is CASSSPIGGGSYEQYF. The CDR3 bases are TGTGCCAGCAGTTCCCCCATTGGGGGGGGCTCATACGAGCAGTACTTC.

The chain links TRBV5-1 to TRBJ2-1; TRBD2 agrees at 9 bases. Germline V gene lookup returns CDR1 SGHRS and CDR2 YFSETQ. The ends lost 7 bases at V and 8 bases at J; junction bases unmatched: 7. This CDR3 has 13 amino acids. In DNA, the CDR3 is TGCGCCAGCGGCGGGAGGGTGGGGTATGAGCAGTTCTTC. Translating gives CASGGRVGYEQFF.

The chain recombines TRBV18 with TRBJ1-1, with 8 nucleotides matching TRBD1. This CDR3 region has 14 residues. The V and J ends lost 4 bases and 4 bases, in that order; junction bases with no gene match: 5. Per germline, CDR1 KGHSH and CDR2 LQKENI. The CDR3 DNA follows: TGTGCCAGCTCACTCGGACAGGGATGCACTGAAGCTTTCTTT. Translated: CASSLGQGCTEAFF.

The J gene is TRBJ2-5, the V gene TRBV19; 7 nucleotides match TRBD1. This CDR3 spans 14 amino acids. V lost 5 bases to trimming and J lost 1 base; unmatched junction nucleotides: 4. Germline loops: CDR1 LNHDA, CDR2 SQIVND (reference sequence). The DNA of the CDR3 is TGTGCCAGTAGTCAGGGACAGATCCAAGAGACCCAGTACTTC. It yields the protein CASSQGQIQETQYF.

The chain is built from TRBV5-1 and TRBJ2-3; 9 bases align to TRBD2. The CDR3 runs to 17 residues. Germline assignment: CDR1 SGHRS and CDR2 YFSETQ. J lost 8 bases, V lost 0 bases, and 13 bases had no gene match. The CDR3 reads CASSLELMASGAGTQYF. CDR3 bases: TGCGCCAGCAGCTTGGAGTTAATGGCTAGCGGGGCTGGTACGCAGTATTTT.

The chain recombines TRBV7-9 with TRBJ2-2, with D unresolved. This CDR3 spans 12 amino acids. Germline CDR1 SEHNR, CDR2 FQNEAQ (reference sequence). Trimming pared 1 base from V and 8 bases from J, leaving 5 bases between. In DNA, the CDR3 is TGTGCCAGCAGCTTAGTCTATGGGGAGCTGTTTTTT. Translated, it gives CASSLVYGELFF.